The clone carrying this T cell receptor (beta chain) appeared a few times. What it binds is unknown. V was cut by 5 bases and J by 4 bases, with 9 bases left in between. Germline lookup yields CDR1 SGHDT and CDR2 YYEEEE. The CDR3 extends over 12 amino acids. The sample comes from a study of regulatory T cells in long-lasting Graves disease. As for the study in general: Persistent cases were those of Graves' disease that involved over 5 years of antithyroid drugs with positive TSH receptor antibodies.

Study observations and caveats: Persistent patients shared more public clonotypes (over 2,500) than new patients (about 960).

Indicated time point: persistent/refractory GD, antithyroid drugs over 5 years with positive TRAb. Isolated PBMC RNA provided the starting material for the TCR library. Researchers made TCR beta libraries by using iRepertoire HTBI primers and running Arm-PCR on CDR3 regions. TCRdb re-analysed the multiplex PCR reads in MiXCR, keeping a single row per CDR3 protein. The data hold approximately 400,000 distinct CDR3 sequences, with 20% to 25% observed a single time. The genes are TRBV5-6 and TRBJ1-2; D remains ambiguous. The sample was peripheral blood mononuclear cells (PBMCs), taken when the disease was refractory, from a patient treated with antithyroid drugs. This sequence originates from a female donor with Graves disease. DNA of the CDR3: TGTGCCAGCAGGGTCTCCGGCTATGGCTACACCTTC. Amino acids: CASRVSGYGYTF.